This T cell receptor (beta chain) was sequenced in a study of CD8+ T cells in alopecia areata. Study-level information: Roughly 7-10-week-old female C3H/HeJ mice were grafted with skin from spontaneously alopecic approximately 6-12-month-old C3H/HeJ graft donors.

Once RNA had been extracted, it was reverse transcribed into cDNA to act as the sequencing template. Assay used: immunoSEQ multiplex PCR; TCRdb lists only in-frame clones, some missing. The sample is made up of some 120,000 clones, none counted only once. V shed 0 bases and J 0 bases; nucleotides not matched to a gene: 11. This CDR3 is built from 19 residues. CDR1 and CDR2 from the germline V gene are NSHNY and SYGAGN. This clone was observed a few times. Its antigen is not identified. Germline and genes here are mouse. The read gets to within 4 residues of the CDR3 end, and the germline J gene fills in the rest. Findings of the study overall: Relative to normal scalp, lesional scalp, especially alopecia totalis/universalis, showed higher clonality.

This clonotype was obtained from a C3H/HeJ mouse with alopecia areata. The mice in this strain carry MHC haplotype H2-k. The chain carries TRBV13-1 and TRBJ2-1, with 8 positions matching TRBD2. The sequencing input was lesional skin. The CDR3 bases that were read are TGTGCCAGCAGTGATGCGGTTGGGCTGGGGGGAAATAACTATGCT. Translated, it gives CASSDAVGLGGNNYA. The whole CDR3 protein is CASSDAVGLGGNNYAEQFF.